The entry below gives a single T cell receptor beta chain sequence along with its context. CDR3 length: 14 residues. Germline V gene data show CDR1 as DFQATT and CDR2 as SNEGSKA (reference sequence). This sample was included in a study of regulatory T cells in long-lasting Graves disease. Library construction for TCR beta used iRepertoire HTBI primers and Arm-PCR of CDR3 regions. MiXCR, applied by TCRdb to the multiplex PCR reads, yields one record per CDR3 protein. The data show some 240,000 distinct CDR3 sequences, about 19% seen once. Time point in this sample: newly diagnosed GD, antithyroid drugs for less than 3 months. The TCR library was made from RNA extracted from PBMCs. Roughly 10 milliliters of peripheral blood were drawn into EDTA tubes. The sample was also linked to a second study, of T cells in Graves' hyperthyroidism and ophthalmopathy. That source notes: Graves' hyperthyroidism was deemed stable given no ophthalmopathy progression within 18 months. Hyperthyroidism patients were newly diagnosed, had disease duration under 2 months, and were aged 18 to 65 years. From stable hyperthyroidism, ophthalmopathy was separated by a 13 V-J model.

Material: peripheral blood mononuclear cells (PBMCs), obtained at new diagnosis, from a patient treated with antithyroid drugs. This TCR was recovered from a woman in her twenties or thirties with Graves disease. The chain couples TRBV20-1 to TRBJ2-3, with 10 bases aligning to TRBD2. The closer fit of TRBJ2-5 to the DNA end suggests the J call may be wrong. CDR3 in amino acids: CSARSSGRAETQYF. The CDR3 region has the DNA TGCAGTGCTAGATCTAGCGGGAGAGCAGAGACCCAGTACTTC.